This T cell receptor (beta chain) was sequenced during a study of T-cell reconstitution after alpha-beta-depleted transplantation in children. Study-level points and caveats: Several hundred graft clones that had expanded were reportedly the source of alpha-beta T cells about two months after transplant. Newly produced T cells mostly accounted for T-cell counts and diversity one year post-transplant. After transplant, high TCRbeta diversity at day 60 in some patients arose from surviving recipient T cells and thymic progenitors.

This sample's TCRbeta library carried unique molecular identifier barcodes. MiXCR was run by TCRdb on the PCR reads, yielding one entry per CDR3 protein. The top ten clones hold 30% to 40% of a sample with 530,000 or so distinct CDR3 sequences, roughly 27% of them seen once. Germline assignment: CDR1 DFQATT and CDR2 SNEGSKA (reference sequence). V was pared by 4 bases and J by 1 base, with 3 bases of the junction left unmatched. The CDR3 is made up of 14 amino acids. Remarks on this clonotype: Its antigen is unknown.

The V gene is TRBV20-1, the J gene TRBJ2-5, with TRBD2 matching over 10 bases. The sequence was obtained from a boy in the first two years of life with Wiskott-Aldrich syndrome, due to receive a stem cell transplant. Sample: PBMCs, taken before TCRalphabeta/CD19-depleted stem cell transplant. The CDR3 DNA follows: TGCAGTGCTAAAACTAGCGGGATCCAAGAGACCCAGTACTTC. It codes for CSAKTSGIQETQYF.